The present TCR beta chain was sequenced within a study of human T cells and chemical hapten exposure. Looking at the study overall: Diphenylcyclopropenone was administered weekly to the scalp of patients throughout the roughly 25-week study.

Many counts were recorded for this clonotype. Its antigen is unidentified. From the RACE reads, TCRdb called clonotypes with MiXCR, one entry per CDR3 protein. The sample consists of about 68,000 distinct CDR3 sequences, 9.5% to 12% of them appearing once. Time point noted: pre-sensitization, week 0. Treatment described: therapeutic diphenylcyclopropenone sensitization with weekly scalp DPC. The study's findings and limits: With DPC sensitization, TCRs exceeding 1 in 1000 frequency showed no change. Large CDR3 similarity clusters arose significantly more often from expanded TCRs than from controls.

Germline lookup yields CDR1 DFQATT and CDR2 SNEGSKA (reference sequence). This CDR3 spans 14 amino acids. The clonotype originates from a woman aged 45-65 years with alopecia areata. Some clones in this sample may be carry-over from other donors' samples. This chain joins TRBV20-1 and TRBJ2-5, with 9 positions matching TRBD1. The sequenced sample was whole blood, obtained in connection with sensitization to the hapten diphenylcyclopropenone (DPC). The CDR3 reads CSPLGTGYQETQYF. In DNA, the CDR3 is TGCAGCCCCTTGGGGACAGGGTATCAAGAGACCCAGTACTTC.